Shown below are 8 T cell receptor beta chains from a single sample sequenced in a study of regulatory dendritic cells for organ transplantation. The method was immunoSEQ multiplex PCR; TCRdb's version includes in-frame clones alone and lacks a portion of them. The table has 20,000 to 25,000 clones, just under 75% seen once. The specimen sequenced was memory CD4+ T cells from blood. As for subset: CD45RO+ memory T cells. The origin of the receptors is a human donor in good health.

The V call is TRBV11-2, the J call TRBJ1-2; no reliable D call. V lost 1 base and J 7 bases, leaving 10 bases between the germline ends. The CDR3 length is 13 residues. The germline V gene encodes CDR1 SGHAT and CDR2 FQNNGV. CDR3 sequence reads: CASSLAQATGYTF. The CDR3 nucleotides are TGTGCCAGCAGCTTAGCCCAGGCCACTGGCTACACCTTC.

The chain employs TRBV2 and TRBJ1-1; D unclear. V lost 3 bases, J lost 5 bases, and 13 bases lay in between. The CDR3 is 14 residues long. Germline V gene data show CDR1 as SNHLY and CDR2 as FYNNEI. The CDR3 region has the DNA TGTGCCAGCAGTGATGGGGAGAGGGTGACTGAAGCTTTCTTT. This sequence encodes CASSDGERVTEAFF.

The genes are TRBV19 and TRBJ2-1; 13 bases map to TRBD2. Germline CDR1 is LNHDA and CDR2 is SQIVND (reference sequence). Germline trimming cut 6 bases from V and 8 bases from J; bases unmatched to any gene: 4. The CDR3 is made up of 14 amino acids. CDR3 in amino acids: CASSTSGGVYEQFF. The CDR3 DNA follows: TGTGCCAGTAGCACTAGCGGGGGGGTCTATGAGCAGTTCTTC. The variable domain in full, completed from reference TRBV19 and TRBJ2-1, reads DGGITQSPKYLFRKEGQNVTLSCEQNLNHDAMYWYRQDPGQGLRLIYYSQIVNDFQKGDIAEGYSVSREKKESFPLTVTSAQKNPTAFYLCASSTSGGVYEQFFGPGTRLTVL.

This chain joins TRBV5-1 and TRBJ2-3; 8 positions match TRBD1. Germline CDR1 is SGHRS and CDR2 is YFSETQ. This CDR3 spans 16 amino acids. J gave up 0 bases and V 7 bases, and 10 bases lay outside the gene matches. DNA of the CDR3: TGCGCCAGCTGCGGGTCGGGACAGGTTAGCACAGATACGCAGTATTTT. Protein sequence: CASCGSGQVSTDTQYF.

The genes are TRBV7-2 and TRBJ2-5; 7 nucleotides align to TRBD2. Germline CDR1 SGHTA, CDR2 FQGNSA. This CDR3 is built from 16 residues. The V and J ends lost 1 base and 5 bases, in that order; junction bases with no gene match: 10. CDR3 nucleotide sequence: TGTGCCAGCAGCTTAGTCGGGGAGGGCCGAGTGGAGACCCAGTACTTC. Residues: CASSLVGEGRVETQYF.

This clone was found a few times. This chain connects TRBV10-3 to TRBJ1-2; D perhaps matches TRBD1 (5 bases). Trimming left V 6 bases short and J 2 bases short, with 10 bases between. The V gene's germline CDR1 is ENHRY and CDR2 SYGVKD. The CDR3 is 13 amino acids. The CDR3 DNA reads TGTGCCATCAGCGGAAACAGGAACTATGGCTACACCTTC. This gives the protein CAISGNRNYGYTF.

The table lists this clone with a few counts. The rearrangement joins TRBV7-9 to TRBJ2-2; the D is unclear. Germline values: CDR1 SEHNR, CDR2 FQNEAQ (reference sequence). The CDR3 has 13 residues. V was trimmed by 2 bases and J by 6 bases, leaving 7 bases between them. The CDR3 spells CASSLIEAGELFF. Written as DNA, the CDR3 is TGTGCCAGCAGCTTAATAGAGGCCGGGGAGCTGTTTTTT.

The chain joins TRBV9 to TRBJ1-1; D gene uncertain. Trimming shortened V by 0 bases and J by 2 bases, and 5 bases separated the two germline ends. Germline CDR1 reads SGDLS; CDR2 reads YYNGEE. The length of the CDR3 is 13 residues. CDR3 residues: CASSVAHNTEAFF. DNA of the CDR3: TGTGCCAGCAGCGTAGCACATAACACTGAAGCTTTCTTT.